The clone carrying this TCR beta chain was seen just once. This specimen comes from a study of blood T cell repertoires in COVID-19. Turning to the study itself: PBMCs, B-cell-depleted T cells, or T cells provided the cDNA or gDNA that made up the material.

Original handling: From reference gene primer amplification, estimates of nucleated cell counts were derived. The protocol was immunoSEQ multiplex PCR, while the TCRdb copy is restricted to in-frame clones and leaves out a portion. V, J and clone size are those of that table, while D and trimming were read from the DNA. The data contain 250,000 to 350,000 clones, approximately 90% of them singletons. Seattle cases were enrolled at active infection and followed longitudinally. J lost 2 bases, V lost 5 bases, and 13 bases had no gene match. CDR3 length: 17 amino acids. Germline lookup yields CDR1 SGHTA and CDR2 FQGNSA.

This TCR was sampled from a woman aged 45-65 years with COVID-19, enrolled during active disease. This chain links TRBV7-2 with TRBJ2-3; 7 nucleotides agree with TRBD1. Sequencing was performed on peripheral blood. The CDR3 loop reads CASSARYRGAYTDTQYF. CDR3 sequence (DNA): TGTGCCAGCAGCGCCCGCTACAGGGGAGCATACACAGATACGCAGTATTTT.